This T cell receptor beta chain came from a study of read filtering for tumor transcriptome and immune sequencing. Study as a whole: Transcriptome libraries were built from DNase-treated RNA. RNA-seq yielded only roughly 80 to 1,400 TCR reads, IR-seq about 3.5 to 10.27 million.

Findings of the study overall: This fraction held mixed bone marrow immune cells after CD138-negative sorting. Even smaller IR-seq throughput identified most shared clonotypes.

To note about this clonotype: The antigen remains undetermined. An end of the junction differs from the germline gene, which may be a read error.

The library was built from 400 ng RNA with molecular barcoded adaptors for alpha/delta and beta/gamma chains. Via MiXCR, TCRdb re-called the reads, giving one row per CDR3 protein. Of more than 55,000 distinct CDR3 sequences in the sample, less than 20% are singletons; the top ten hold under 13%. In germline, CDR1 is DFQATT, CDR2 SNEGSKA (reference sequence). This CDR3 is built from 15 residues. The clonotype originates from a donor over 35 with multiple myeloma. The gene calls are TRBV20-1 and TRBJ1-1, with TRBD1 as a possible D gene (5 bases). Sequenced: a population of CD138-negative cells sorted from bone marrow. The CDR3 nucleotides read TGCAGTGCTAGAGATGAAGGGGCTTTGAACACGGAAGCTTTCTTT. Translated, it gives CSARDEGALNTEAFF.